This TCR beta chain is drawn from a study of blood T cell repertoires in COVID-19. Study as a whole: Donors in the United States, Italy and Spain gave samples during acute or convalescent COVID-19.

This CDR3 is built from 17 residues. V dropped 0 bases and J dropped 4 bases, with 16 bases sitting between them. Germline V gives CDR1 KGHSH, CDR2 LQKENI. Sequencing used immunoSEQ multiplex PCR; TCRdb keeps in-frame clones, though not all of them. The sample gives a few hundred thousand clones, 65% to 90% of which show up once; around 4.5% is in the top ten. Participant ages covered roughly 18 to 89 years across about 22 US areas. Participants reported their clinical history, and cohort assignment relied on those reports. The sequencing sample was made of PBMCs or T cells enriched from blood (not recorded which). V and J are TRBV18 and TRBJ2-1, with a tentative D call TRBD2 (7 bases). This receptor was identified in a middle-aged woman with acute COVID-19. The CDR3 DNA reads as TGTGCCAGCTCACCACCCGGCGGGGGCACATCGTACAATGAGCAGTTCTTC. It specifies CASSPPGGGTSYNEQFF.